This T cell receptor beta chain was sequenced in a study of T-cell reconstitution after alpha-beta-depleted transplantation in children. As it was prepared, the TCRbeta library received unique molecular identifiers. TCRdb analysed the PCR reads with MiXCR anew, one entry per CDR3 protein. The sample lists fewer than 1 million distinct CDR3 sequences; 15% to 20% were seen once. The count of this clonotype is one. Its target is not known. This could be a read error, since a much larger clone is one nucleotide away. V lost 0 bases to trimming and J lost 5 bases, with 13 bases between them. Germline CDR1 reads MGHRA; CDR2 reads YSYEKL. CDR3 length: 15 amino acids. Whole-study results and caveats: Reports say that about two months after transplant, the alpha-beta T cells came out of several hundred graft clones that had expanded. Several patients had high TCRbeta diversity at day 60; it came from surviving recipient T cells and thymic progenitors. Newly generated T cells supplied most T-cell counts and diversity one year post-transplant.

The sample here was PBMCs, mostly from graft donor cells, taken 360 days after TCRalphabeta/CD19-depleted stem cell transplant. This sequence joins TRBV4-1 and TRBJ2-5; perhaps TRBD2 as D (6 bases). The receptor was isolated from a male patient younger than 18 who had a stem cell transplant for acute lymphoblastic leukemia, so the T cells may come from the graft donor. CDR3 protein: CASSQDQAGPETQYF. The DNA for the CDR3 is TGCGCCAGCAGCCAAGATCAGGCGGGACCGGAGACCCAGTACTTC.